The 24 T cell receptor beta chains below all came from one sample that was sequenced in a study of T-cell reconstitution after alpha-beta-depleted transplantation in children. As it was prepared, the TCRbeta library received unique molecular identifiers. TCRdb re-derived calls from the PCR reads in MiXCR, one entry per CDR3 protein. The repertoire holds 250,000 to 300,000 distinct CDR3 sequences, with 10% as singletons. The sequencing used PBMCs, collected before TCRalphabeta/CD19-depleted stem cell transplant. These receptor sequences come from a boy younger than two with acute myeloid leukemia, due to receive a stem cell transplant.

This clonotype has at least ten counts. The chain combines TRBV28 with TRBJ2-5; 10 bases agree with TRBD1. The CDR3 totals 16 residues. V lost 4 bases to trimming and J lost 0 bases; unmatched junction nucleotides: 5. The germline V gene encodes CDR1 MDHEN and CDR2 SYDVKM. The CDR3 coding sequence is TGTGCCAGCAGTTCCCCGGGACAGGGGTACCAAGAGACCCAGTACTTC. Residues: CASSSPGQGYQETQYF.

There are many counts of this clonotype. This rearrangement joins TRBV12-3 or TRBV12-4 to TRBJ2-3, with TRBD2 matching over 8 bases. There are 17 residues in the CDR3. With 6 bases clipped from V and 0 bases from J, the junction kept 11 bases outside the gene matches. In DNA, the CDR3 is TGTGCCAGCAGGGCTAGCGGGCTTGCCCCTAGCACAGATACGCAGTATTTT. Translating it yields CASRASGLAPSTDTQYF.

This clonotype was recorded at least ten times. This chain uses TRBV20-1 with TRBJ1-2, with TRBD1 identical over 9 bases. In germline, CDR1 is DFQATT, CDR2 SNEGSKA (reference sequence). The junction had 7 bases not matched to a gene; V was cut back by 1 base and J by 4 bases. CDR3 size: 15 residues. The CDR3 nucleotides are TGCAGTGCTAGAGTCCCCTTGGACAGGGGCTATGGCTACACCTTC. Encoded protein: CSARVPLDRGYGYTF.

This clonotype was counted ten times or more. The chain joins TRBV5-1 to TRBJ2-5; D is ambiguous. The CDR3 extends over 14 amino acids. CDR1 is SGHRS and CDR2 is YFSETQ in the germline V gene. The ends were cut back, 0 bases at V and 0 bases at J, with 6 bases in the middle. The CDR3 region has the DNA TGCGCCAGCAGCTTGGATTGGTACCAAGAGACCCAGTACTTC. This sequence encodes CASSLDWYQETQYF.

This clonotype was seen a handful of times. V is TRBV10-3 and J is TRBJ2-5, with TRBD2 identical over 9 bases. Unmatched junction bases numbered 4, after V lost 6 bases and J lost 5 bases. Germline V gene lookup returns CDR1 ENHRY and CDR2 SYGVKD. The CDR3 totals 13 residues. CDR3: CAIRSGGPETQYF. CDR3 DNA sequence: TGTGCCATCAGAAGCGGGGGGCCGGAGACCCAGTACTTC.

This clonotype turned up a few times. V and J are TRBV6-2 or TRBV6-3 and TRBJ2-6; D not certain. The CDR3 is made up of 15 amino acids. V lost 5 bases, J lost 4 bases, and 12 bases lay in between. Germline CDR1 and CDR2: MNHEY and SVGEGT. The CDR3 nucleotides read TGTGCCAGCAGTAGGACGCCCTACGGGGCCAACGTCCTGACTTTC. It specifies CASSRTPYGANVLTF.

The sample holds many counts of this clonotype. J is TRBJ2-7 and V is TRBV20-1; 10 bases are shared with TRBD2. Germline CDR1 reads DFQATT; CDR2 reads SNEGSKA (reference sequence). After removal of 2 bases from V and 4 bases from J, the junction contained 5 bases not matched to a gene. The CDR3 has 14 amino acids. In nucleotides, the CDR3 is TGCAGTGCTAGAACGGTAGCGGGAGGTTACGAGCAGTACTTC. Translating gives CSARTVAGGYEQYF.

Comments on this clonotype: This may come from a read error, since a much larger clone is one base off. The chain employs TRBV20-1 and TRBJ2-4; 10 nucleotides agree with TRBD2. In germline, CDR1 is DFQATT, CDR2 SNEGSKA (reference sequence). The CDR3 totals 16 residues. The CDR3 reads CSARRLAGVAKYIQYF. CDR3 in DNA: TGCAGTGCTAGACGCCTAGCGGGGGTAGCCAAATACATTCAGTACTTC.

V and J are TRBV5-1 and TRBJ2-3, with 10 bases that match TRBD1. Germline CDR1 and CDR2: SGHRS and YFSETQ. CDR3 length: 16 residues. The trim removed 0 bases at V and 3 bases at J, leaving 4 bases unmatched. The chain's CDR3 is CASSLGQGARTDTQYF. The CDR3 nucleotides are TGCGCCAGCAGCTTGGGACAGGGGGCGCGGACAGATACGCAGTATTTT.

This clonotype was recorded many times. The CDR3 loop reads CSAREEGQPNTEAFF. CDR3 bases: TGCAGTGCTAGAGAGGAGGGACAGCCGAACACTGAAGCTTTCTTT. The chain carries TRBV20-1 and TRBJ1-1; 7 nucleotides match TRBD1. V was clipped by 0 bases and J by 1 base; unmatched bases: 5. The CDR3 is 15 amino acids. Germline V gives CDR1 DFQATT, CDR2 SNEGSKA (reference sequence).

The chain carries TRBV5-1 and TRBJ2-5, with D possibly matching TRBD2 (6 bases). The V end lost 0 bases, the J end lost 5 bases, and 14 bases lay between the germline ends. Looked up from germline, CDR1 is SGHRS and CDR2 is YFSETQ. This CDR3 spans 15 amino acids. The CDR3 coding sequence is TGCGCCAGCAGCTTGGAGGCGGGAACCGGGGAGACCCAGTACTTC. Its translation is CASSLEAGTGETQYF.

This clonotype was picked up many times. V usage is TRBV6-1 and J usage is TRBJ2-7; TRBD2 matches at 13 bases. V trimming: 6 bases; J trimming: 4 bases; junction bases outside the gene matches: 15. CDR3 length: 18 residues. Germline CDR1 reads MNHNS; CDR2 reads SASEGT. In nucleotides, the CDR3 is TGTGCCAGCAGCAAAGAGCCCCGCACTAGCGGGGGGGCGTACGAGCAGTACTTC. Its translation: CASSKEPRTSGGAYEQYF.

This clonotype appeared many times. The CDR3 reads CASSFDRGINEQFF. CDR3 bases: TGTGCCAGCAGTTTTGACAGGGGGATCAATGAGCAGTTCTTC. The chain combines TRBV12-3 or TRBV12-4 with TRBJ2-1; 9 bases agree with TRBD1. V shed 3 bases, J shed 6 bases, and the junction held 3 bases outside the gene matches. The CDR3 sequence is 14 residues long.

This clonotype came up many times. The chain has TRBV6-1 and TRBJ2-3; no reliable D call. This CDR3 is built from 12 residues. Trimming cost V 6 bases and J 2 bases, with 6 bases left between them. Germline CDR1 reads MNHNS; CDR2 reads SASEGT. For the CDR3, the DNA is TGTGCCAGCAGCGACTTCACAGATACGCAGTATTTT. Translation gives CASSDFTDTQYF.

With regard to this clonotype: This may arise from a read error, as a much more abundant clone is one base away. The chain links TRBV12-5 to TRBJ1-1; D is perhaps TRBD1 (6 bases). CDR3 length: 15 amino acids. Germline CDR1 reads LGHNT; CDR2 reads FRNRAP. Deletions cut 7 bases from V and 0 bases from J, with 15 bases between. This CDR3 is CASAFGGPMNTEAFF. The CDR3 bases are TGTGCTAGTGCTTTTGGGGGGCCGATGAACACTGAAGCTTTCTTT.

There are many counts of this clonotype. V gene TRBV3-1 combines with J gene TRBJ1-2; possibly TRBD1 for D (5 bases). In germline, CDR1 is LGHDT, CDR2 YNNKEL (reference sequence). Trimming stripped 0 bases from V and 7 bases from J, with 12 bases between. The CDR3 is made up of 14 amino acids. CDR3 protein: CASSQEGRAVGYTF. CDR3 coding DNA: TGTGCCAGCAGCCAAGAGGGCAGGGCGGTTGGCTACACCTTC.

The chain links TRBV20-1 to TRBJ2-7; TRBD2 agrees at 11 bases. Unmatched junction bases numbered 6, after V lost 2 bases and J lost 6 bases. This CDR3 region has 14 residues. The germline gives CDR1 DFQATT, CDR2 SNEGSKA (reference sequence). This CDR3 is CSARRLAGRGEQYF. The CDR3, as DNA: TGCAGTGCTAGACGACTAGCGGGAAGGGGCGAGCAGTACTTC.

As to this clonotype: Mismatch with germline at one junction end may stem from a read error. This chain uses TRBV29-1 with TRBJ2-3, with D uncertain. This CDR3 region has 15 residues. Germline V CDR1 and CDR2: SQVTM, ANQGSEA. The CDR3, as DNA: TGTAGCATTGGACCGAGGTCCTATAGCACAGATACGCAGTATTTT. The encoded protein is CSIGPRSYSTDTQYF.

This clonotype was observed many times. This chain uses TRBV24-1 with TRBJ1-5; D gene uncertain. Germline V gene lookup returns CDR1 KGHDR and CDR2 SFDVKD. The V gene lost 2 bases and the J gene lost 4 bases, with 11 bases spanning the gap. There are 15 residues in the CDR3. CDR3 coding DNA: TGTGCCACCAGTGATTCCAACCTAGGTAATCAGCCCCAGCATTTT. As protein: CATSDSNLGNQPQHF.

This clonotype was counted at least ten times. V gene TRBV6-2 or TRBV6-3 combines with J gene TRBJ2-2; no clear D. The CDR3 length is 14 residues. Trimming removed 0 bases at V and 2 bases at J, with 4 bases between. CDR1 is MNHEY and CDR2 is SVGEGT in the germline V gene. The CDR3 DNA reads TGTGCCAGCAGTTACTCGAGTAACACCGGGGAGCTGTTTTTT. Its protein product is CASSYSSNTGELFF.

The sample holds many counts of this clonotype. V is TRBV4-2 and J is TRBJ2-7, with unresolved D. Germline V gene data show CDR1 as LGHNA and CDR2 as YNFKEQ. V dropped 2 bases and J dropped 1 base, with 6 bases sitting between them. CDR3 length equals 13 residues. CDR3 bases: TGTGCCAGCAGCCAAATGATGTCCTACGAGCAGTACTTC. Protein: CASSQMMSYEQYF.

Points on this clonotype: Possible read error: a much larger clone is one base away. The CDR3 ends on some other residue instead of the conserved phenylalanine or tryptophan, so this is likely a read error. The chain has TRBV9 and TRBJ1-3; D uncertain. The CDR3 has 15 residues. Trimming removed 4 bases from V and 1 base from J, with 12 bases in between. CDR1 and CDR2 from the germline V gene are SGDLS and YYNGEE. CDR3 DNA sequence: TGTGCCAGCAGCCCTTCTGGGATTTCTGGAAACACCATATATTCT. This encodes CASSPSGISGNTIYS.

The genes are TRBV11-3 and TRBJ2-1; 10 bases line up with TRBD2. This CDR3 contains 16 residues. V lost 6 bases and J lost 3; bases outside the gene matches: 8. CDR1 is SGHNT and CDR2 is YENEEA in the germline V gene. The CDR3 sequence: CASSLLAGAYYNEQFF. CDR3 DNA: TGTGCCAGCAGTTTGCTAGCGGGAGCATACTACAATGAGCAGTTCTTC.

This clonotype appeared many times. The CDR3 here is CSARALAGGPDTQYF. CDR3 DNA sequence: TGCAGTGCTAGAGCCCTAGCGGGGGGCCCAGATACGCAGTATTTT. V and J are TRBV20-1 and TRBJ2-3, with 11 bases matching TRBD2. CDR1 is DFQATT, CDR2 SNEGSKA, per germline (reference sequence). V lost 1 base, J lost 4 bases, and 4 bases stayed unmatched. The CDR3 has 15 residues.